The next 20 T cell receptor beta chains were all read from a single sample in a study of CD8+ T cells in alopecia areata (dated by TCRdb to between 2018 and 2020). The sample's time point, from its label and the paper: 24 weeks on oral tofacitinib. The treatment or condition label of this sample denotes: oral pan-JAK inhibitor, 5-10 mg twice daily. Library creation used the immunoSEQ multiplex PCR assay. RNA was extracted from all samples and reverse transcribed into cDNA as template for TCR sequencing. TCRdb took over this immuneACCESS table, retaining in-frame rearrangements with V and J assigned. Such tables are incomplete; in checked studies, under half of the missing clones stem from an unresolved V gene, and the remainder is unexplained. The sample includes over 80,000 clones, with 44% observed a single time. Of the sample, roughly 18% falls within the top ten clones. Sequenced material: CD8+ T cells sorted from blood, taken at week 24, from a patient treated with tofacitinib. Receptor source: a human donor with alopecia areata.

This chain links TRBV4-1 with TRBJ1-1, with TRBD1 matching over 10 bases. Germline values: CDR1 MGHRA, CDR2 YSYEKL. This CDR3 has 15 amino acids. J was trimmed by 4 bases and V by 8 bases; bases with no gene match: 10. In DNA form, the CDR3 reads TGCGCCAGCTGGGGACAGGGGAATTTAGGCACTGAAGCTTTCTTT. This encodes CASWGQGNLGTEAFF.

The chain joins TRBV9 to TRBJ2-7; D might be TRBD2 (6 bases). This CDR3 spans 14 amino acids. Per the germline V gene, CDR1 is SGDLS and CDR2 is YYNGEE. Trimming stripped 4 bases from V and 2 bases from J, with 13 bases between. CDR3 in amino acids: CASSITTGAYEQYF. Written as DNA, the CDR3 is TGTGCCAGCAGCATAACTACGGGGGCCTACGAGCAGTACTTC.

The chain recombines TRBV5-1 with TRBJ2-3, with TRBD1 matching over 7 bases. The V and J ends lost 0 bases and 6 bases, in that order; junction bases with no gene match: 25. CDR3 length equals 21 residues. Germline lookup yields CDR1 SGHRS and CDR2 YFSETQ. In DNA, the CDR3 is TGCGCCAGCAGCTTGGCTTTCATACCTAGGGGGCAAAGAACCACGGTGGATACGCAGTATTTT. It specifies CASSLAFIPRGQRTTVDTQYF.

The chain carries TRBV11-3 and TRBJ2-1, with D unresolved. This CDR3 has 12 amino acids. CDR1 SGHNT and CDR2 YENEEA come from the germline V gene. Trimming stripped 5 bases from V and 5 bases from J, with 7 bases between. The CDR3 protein is CASSRSNNEQFF. DNA of the CDR3: TGTGCCAGCAGCAGGTCAAACAATGAGCAGTTCTTC.

This clone appeared a few times. V and J are TRBV7-9 and TRBJ2-7; 7 bases align to TRBD1. CDR3 length: 15 amino acids. CDR1 and CDR2 (germline): SEHNR, FQNEAQ (reference sequence). V gave up 1 base and J gave up 1 base; unmatched junction bases: 4. This CDR3 reads CASSLGGGRSYEQYF. The CDR3 nucleotides are TGTGCCAGCAGCTTAGGAGGGGGCAGATCCTACGAGCAGTACTTC.

This clone has a handful of counts. The V call is TRBV2, the J call TRBJ2-7, with D maybe TRBD2 (5 bases). Per the germline V gene, CDR1 is SNHLY and CDR2 is FYNNEI. V was clipped by 5 bases and J by 3 bases, with 11 bases between them. The CDR3 is made up of 13 amino acids. The CDR3, as DNA: TGTGCCAGCAGTCCCGGGGTTCTCTACGAGCAGTACTTC. Translation: CASSPGVLYEQYF.

This clone showed up just a few times. The V and J genes are TRBV6-1 and TRBJ1-2; D unresolved. Trimming removed 6 bases from V and 2 bases from J, with 10 bases in between. This CDR3 is built from 13 residues. Germline CDR1 is MNHNS and CDR2 is SASEGT. CDR3 sequence (DNA): TGTGCCAGCAGGAATACAGAAAACTATGGCTACACCTTC. Protein: CASRNTENYGYTF.

The chain combines TRBV7-9 with TRBJ2-2; D perhaps matches TRBD2 (5 bases). Trimming removed 11 bases from V and 6 bases from J, with 22 bases in between. The germline gives CDR1 SEHNR, CDR2 FQNEAQ (reference sequence). The CDR3 length is 15 residues. For the CDR3, the DNA is TGTGCCGGACCAACCGGACTCCCCGCCCCCGGGGAGCTGTTTTTT. This encodes CAGPTGLPAPGELFF.

The rearrangement joins TRBV29-1 to TRBJ2-5; D gene ambiguous. Germline assignment: CDR1 SQVTM and CDR2 ANQGSEA. The CDR3 totals 14 residues. Trimming took off 5 bases at V and 7 bases at J, with 20 bases between the two ends. The CDR3 here is CSVRLEEPLRTQYF. The CDR3 nucleotides are TGCAGCGTTCGCCTCGAGGAGCCCCTAAGGACCCAGTACTTC.

Remarks on this clone: Other DNA sequences of this sample code for an identical CDR3. The chain recombines TRBV6-4 with TRBJ2-3; the D call may be TRBD1 or TRBD2 (5 bases each). The CDR3 runs 12 residues. The germline V gene encodes CDR1 MRHNA and CDR2 SNTAGT. The germline V and J ends were trimmed by 2 bases and 5 bases, with 5 bases remaining between them. Here the CDR3 DNA reads TGTGCCAGCAGTGACGGGGGAGATACGCAGTATTTT. It codes for CASSDGGDTQYF.

This chain connects TRBV2 to TRBJ2-1; maybe TRBD2 (7 bases). Trimming cost V 6 bases and J 3 bases, with 18 bases left between them. Per the germline V gene, CDR1 is SNHLY and CDR2 is FYNNEI. The CDR3 spans 16 residues. The CDR3 DNA sequence: TGTGCCAGCAGGCTTCGGGGGGCACTTCGCTACAATGAGCAGTTCTTC. Translation gives CASRLRGALRYNEQFF.

The J gene is TRBJ2-7, the V gene TRBV7-9, with 8 bases matching TRBD2. This CDR3 has 16 residues. From germline, CDR1 is SEHNR and CDR2 FQNEAQ (reference sequence). The ends lost 6 bases at V and 4 bases at J; junction bases unmatched: 14. The CDR3 loop is CASSPPGSGRLYEQYF. CDR3 sequence (DNA): TGTGCCAGCAGTCCACCAGGGAGCGGGAGACTTTACGAGCAGTACTTC.

This clone was detected only a few times. The V call is TRBV19, the J call TRBJ2-7; perhaps D is TRBD1 or TRBD2 (5 bases each). From germline, CDR1 is LNHDA and CDR2 SQIVND (reference sequence). V was clipped by 3 bases and J by 1 base, with 19 bases between them. CDR3 length: 17 residues. The CDR3 DNA follows: TGTGCCAGTAGTATCGGGGCTACTAGAGGACGGTCCTACGAGCAGTACTTC. As protein: CASSIGATRGRSYEQYF.

This clone showed up just a few times. The chain combines TRBV30 with TRBJ2-5; perhaps TRBD2 as D (5 bases). The CDR3 runs to 13 residues. Germline loops: CDR1 GTSNPN, CDR2 SVGIG (reference sequence). V was shortened by 3 bases and J by 5 bases, with 13 bases between the two germline ends. This CDR3 reads CAWRGWERETQYF. In DNA form, the CDR3 reads TGTGCCTGGAGGGGCTGGGAGCGGGAGACCCAGTACTTC.

V is TRBV15 and J is TRBJ2-5; unclear D gene. V shed 1 base and J shed 0 bases, with 15 bases lying between them. This CDR3 is built from 17 residues. Germline V gene sequence: CDR1 LNHNV, CDR2 YYDKDF (reference sequence). CDR3 region: CATSRAETSTYQETQYF. DNA of the CDR3: TGTGCCACCAGCAGAGCCGAGACCTCTACCTACCAAGAGACCCAGTACTTC.

This clone was detected only a few times. The chain recombines TRBV9 with TRBJ1-1; no clear D. Per germline, CDR1 SGDLS and CDR2 YYNGEE. The CDR3 has 12 amino acids. Trimming cost V 4 bases and J 5 bases, with 9 bases left between them. CDR3 sequence: CASSPLGTEAFF. The CDR3 region has the DNA TGTGCCAGCAGCCCCTTGGGGACTGAAGCTTTCTTT.

This clone occurred once. The J gene is TRBJ1-1, the V gene TRBV11-2, with TRBD1 matching over 10 bases. Germline assignment: CDR1 SGHAT and CDR2 FQNNGV. The CDR3 is 17 amino acids. J gave up 3 bases and V 5 bases, and 12 bases lay outside the gene matches. The chain's CDR3 is CASSLGTGVISDTEAFF. CDR3 nucleotides: TGTGCCAGCAGCCTCGGGACAGGGGTTATATCAGACACTGAAGCTTTCTTT.

The CDR3 DNA is TGTGCCAGCACCTACGACAGGCGGGATGAGCAGTTCTTC. It translates to CASTYDRRDEQFF. This chain connects TRBV7-2 to TRBJ2-1, with a possible D match to TRBD1 (6 bases). The CDR3 is made up of 13 amino acids. Per germline, CDR1 SGHTA and CDR2 FQGNSA. V gave up 7 bases and J gave up 8 bases, with 15 bases separating them.

The chain is built from TRBV14 and TRBJ2-7; 10 bases match TRBD2. CDR3 length: 15 residues. J was trimmed by 6 bases and V by 3 bases; bases with no gene match: 8. The germline gives CDR1 SGHDN, CDR2 FVKESK. In DNA, the CDR3 is TGTGCCAGCAGCCACGGGACTAGCGACTGGGCCGAGCAGTACTTC. Translating gives CASSHGTSDWAEQYF.

In its sample, this clone was seen a few times. This chain uses TRBV10-3 with TRBJ1-4; D is unclear. V lost 5 bases and J 0 bases, leaving 16 bases between the germline ends. This CDR3 has 17 amino acids. Germline V gives CDR1 ENHRY, CDR2 SYGVKD. DNA of the CDR3: TGTGCCATCAGTTCCACGGGCTTATCTGCAACTAATGAAAAACTGTTTTTT. This translates into CAISSTGLSATNEKLFF.